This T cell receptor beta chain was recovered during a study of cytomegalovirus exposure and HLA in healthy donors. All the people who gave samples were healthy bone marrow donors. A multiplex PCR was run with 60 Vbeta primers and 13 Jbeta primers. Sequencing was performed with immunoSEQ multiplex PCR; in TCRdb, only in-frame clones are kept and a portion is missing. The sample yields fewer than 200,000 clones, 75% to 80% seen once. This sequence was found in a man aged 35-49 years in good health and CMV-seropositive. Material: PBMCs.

CDR3 bases: TGTGCCAGCAGTGTATTTTTATTTTGGGCGGGAGGGAACCAAGAGACCCAGTACTTC. The encoded protein is CASSVFLFWAGGNQETQYF. The chain links TRBV2 to TRBJ2-5, with 9 bases lining up with TRBD2. The V and J ends lost 4 bases and 0 bases, in that order; junction bases with no gene match: 15. Looked up from germline, CDR1 is SNHLY and CDR2 is FYNNEI. This CDR3 region has 19 residues. The entire variable domain, with the rest obtained from reference TRBV2 and TRBJ2-5, is as follows: EPEVTQTPSHQVTQMGQEVILRCVPISNHLYFYWYRQILGQKVEFLVSFYNNEISEKSEIFDDQFSVERPDGSNFTLKIRSTKLEDSAMYFCASSVFLFWAGGNQETQYFGPGTRLLVL.